Shown below are 21 T cell receptor beta chains from a single sample sequenced in a study. TCRdb re-derived calls from the RT-PCR reads in MiXCR, one entry per CDR3 protein. The data show hundreds of thousands of distinct CDR3 sequences, over 12% seen once. The source material was memory CD4+ T cells from blood. These receptors came from a female donor in good health, serving as a healthy control.

The chain links TRBV3-1 to TRBJ2-5; D gene unclear. This CDR3 comprises 14 residues. CDR1 is LGHDT and CDR2 is YNNKEL in the germline V gene (reference sequence). V dropped 0 bases and J dropped 1 base, with 6 bases sitting between them. The DNA for the CDR3 is TGTGCCAGCAGCCAAGACAGCGCCCAAGAGACCCAGTACTTC. As protein: CASSQDSAQETQYF.

In this sample, this clonotype turned up a few times. This chain joins TRBV7-7 and TRBJ2-2; 7 nucleotides align to TRBD1. V was clipped by 5 bases and J by 0 bases; unmatched bases: 3. The germline gives CDR1 SSHAT, CDR2 FNYEAQ (reference sequence). This CDR3 is 15 amino acids long. The CDR3 is CASSEGATNTGELFF. The CDR3 DNA is TGTGCCAGCAGCGAGGGGGCTACGAACACCGGGGAGCTGTTTTTT.

V usage is TRBV4-1 and J usage is TRBJ2-1; TRBD2 aligns across 14 bases. Unmatched junction bases numbered 9, after V lost 4 bases and J lost 7 bases. Per the germline V gene, CDR1 is MGHRA and CDR2 is YSYEKL. The CDR3 is 17 residues long. The CDR3 region has the DNA TGCGCCAGCAGCCCCAAGTCCGGGACTAGCGGGAGAAATGAGCAGTTCTTC. Translated, it gives CASSPKSGTSGRNEQFF.

At least ten counts were recorded for this clonotype. The CDR3 bases are TGCAGTGCTAGAGATAGGGCGGGAGACTTAGAGACCCAGTACTTC. This translates into CSARDRAGDLETQYF. The chain is built from TRBV20-1 and TRBJ2-5, with TRBD2 identical over 7 bases. Trimming cost V 0 bases and J 4 bases; bases outside gene matches: 8. Germline CDR1 reads DFQATT; CDR2 reads SNEGSKA (reference sequence). This CDR3 contains 15 residues.

CDR3 nucleotides: TGCAGTGCTAGAGCGGGACAGGGGGCCAATGAGCAGTTCTTC. Translating it yields CSARAGQGANEQFF. The V gene is TRBV20-1, the J gene TRBJ2-1; TRBD1 aligns across 12 bases. The V and J ends lost 1 base and 6 bases, in that order; junction bases with no gene match: 1. The germline CDR1 and CDR2 sequences are DFQATT and SNEGSKA (reference sequence). The CDR3 spans 14 residues.

This clonotype has just a few counts. This chain uses TRBV4-2 with TRBJ2-3; D is undetermined. Germline V gives CDR1 LGHNA, CDR2 YNFKEQ. Trimming took 2 bases from V and 0 from J, leaving 6 bases between them. The CDR3 runs to 14 residues. DNA of the CDR3: TGTGCCAGCAGCCAAATCGATAGCACAGATACGCAGTATTTT. This encodes CASSQIDSTDTQYF.

This chain links TRBV24-1 with TRBJ2-6; tentative D call: TRBD1 (6 bases). This CDR3 comprises 15 residues. V was shortened by 9 bases and J by 0 bases, with 11 bases between the two germline ends. CDR1 and CDR2 from the germline V gene are KGHDR and SFDVKD. The DNA of the CDR3 is TGTGCCACCGCTGGACAGAGCTCTGGGGCCAACGTCCTGACTTTC. Amino acids: CATAGQSSGANVLTF.

The sample holds a few counts of this clonotype. In DNA form, the CDR3 reads TGTGCCAGCAGCTTGGGGACTAGCGGGGGCCAAGAGACCCAGTACTTC. It specifies CASSLGTSGGQETQYF. This chain links TRBV7-3 with TRBJ2-5, with 14 positions matching TRBD2. The CDR3 loop spans 16 amino acids. V shed 3 bases, J shed 1 base, and the junction held 1 base outside the gene matches. Per the germline V gene, CDR1 is SGHTA and CDR2 is FQGTGA.

The sample holds a few counts of this clonotype. The CDR3 DNA is TGTGCCAGCAGCCTTCGATCGACAGGGGTGTTGGAGACCCAGTACTTC. This encodes CASSLRSTGVLETQYF. The rearrangement links TRBV12-3 or TRBV12-4 to TRBJ2-5; 8 positions agree with TRBD1. This CDR3 region has 16 residues. V shed 6 bases and J 5 bases; nucleotides not matched to a gene: 14.

The rearrangement uses TRBV11-1 and TRBJ2-1; D remains ambiguous. This CDR3 spans 14 amino acids. Germline assignment: CDR1 SGHAT and CDR2 FQDESV (reference sequence). V was pared by 4 bases and J by 9 bases, with 16 bases between. The CDR3 reads CASSSGRAFGEQFF. CDR3 sequence (DNA): TGTGCCAGCAGCTCCGGCCGCGCATTTGGTGAGCAGTTCTTC.

This clonotype was detected many times. The J gene is TRBJ2-1, the V gene TRBV20-1; 8 positions match TRBD2. Germline trimming cut 2 bases from V and 5 bases from J; bases unmatched to any gene: 11. The CDR3 contains 16 residues. Germline V gene data show CDR1 as DFQATT and CDR2 as SNEGSKA (reference sequence). The CDR3 sequence: CSARYSGGRSHNEQFF. In DNA, the CDR3 is TGCAGTGCTAGATACTCGGGCGGGAGGTCCCACAATGAGCAGTTCTTC.

The DNA for the CDR3 is TGTGCCAGCAGTTCGGCGGGCCCCAACATTCAGTACTTC. Its protein product is CASSSAGPNIQYF. V gene TRBV6-6 combines with J gene TRBJ2-4, with a possible D match to TRBD2 (5 bases). The CDR3 contains 13 residues. Germline CDR1 reads MNHNY; CDR2 reads SVGAGI (reference sequence). V lost 4 bases, J lost 7 bases, and 11 bases lay in between.

This clonotype has only a few counts. The chain is built from TRBV20-1 and TRBJ2-3; TRBD2 aligns across 8 bases. In germline, CDR1 is DFQATT, CDR2 SNEGSKA (reference sequence). V dropped 0 bases and J dropped 1; count of bases not matched to a gene: 6. CDR3 length equals 16 residues. The CDR3 protein is CSARDVAGWGTDTQYF. CDR3 DNA: TGCAGTGCTAGAGATGTAGCGGGGTGGGGCACAGATACGCAGTATTTT.

On this clonotype: A much larger clone sits a single nucleotide away, making a read error possible. The chain recombines TRBV12-3 or TRBV12-4 with TRBJ1-2; a possible D gene is TRBD1 (5 bases). This CDR3 is 13 amino acids long. As DNA, the CDR3 is TGTGCCAGCAGCAGAAGCCGGGACGGTGGCTACAACTTC. Its protein product is CASSRSRDGGYNF.

The chain carries TRBV15 and TRBJ2-5; D gene unclear. Germline V CDR1 and CDR2: LNHNV, YYDKDF (reference sequence). This CDR3 is built from 12 residues. V lost 3 bases, J lost 5 bases, and 7 bases lay in between. CDR3 coding DNA: TGTGCCACCAGCAGTAGCAGGGAGACCCAGTACTTC. Protein product: CATSSSRETQYF.

This clonotype came up a few times. V usage is TRBV9 and J usage is TRBJ2-7; D possibly matches TRBD1 or TRBD2 (5 bases each). The CDR3 is 14 amino acids. The germline V and J ends were trimmed by 3 bases and 3 bases, with 13 bases remaining between them. The germline CDR1 and CDR2 sequences are SGDLS and YYNGEE. CDR3 DNA: TGTGCCAGCAGCGCTCGGGACGGGTTCTACGAGCAGTACTTC. It translates to CASSARDGFYEQYF.

In this sample, this clonotype turned up a few times. The V and J genes are TRBV10-3 and TRBJ2-3; the match to TRBD2 covers 9 bases. Germline CDR1 and CDR2: ENHRY and SYGVKD. The CDR3 is made up of 14 amino acids. With 11 bases clipped from V and 2 bases from J, the junction kept 8 bases outside the gene matches. The DNA for the CDR3 is TGTGCCCTTTCAGCGGGGGGATTCACAGATACGCAGTATTTT. Protein: CALSAGGFTDTQYF.

This clonotype was detected many times. The chain links TRBV6-5 to TRBJ2-7; 10 nucleotides agree with TRBD2. Unmatched junction bases numbered 12, after V lost 6 bases and J lost 4 bases. From germline, CDR1 is MNHEY and CDR2 SVGAGI. This CDR3 comprises 16 residues. CDR3 in amino acids: CASSRGGLAGEYEQYF. DNA of the CDR3: TGTGCCAGCAGCCGAGGCGGGCTAGCGGGAGAGTACGAGCAGTACTTC.

The chain has TRBV6-1 and TRBJ2-5; D may be TRBD1 (6 bases). V lost 7 bases, J lost 2 bases, and 14 bases lay in between. Germline CDR1 is MNHNS and CDR2 is SASEGT. This CDR3 is built from 14 residues. This CDR3 reads CASIPQGRQETQYF. CDR3 bases: TGTGCCAGCATCCCCCAGGGGAGACAAGAGACCCAGTACTTC.

The genes are TRBV5-1 and TRBJ2-5, with D possibly being TRBD2 (6 bases). This CDR3 comprises 15 residues. V lost 0 bases and J lost 5, with 14 bases in between. The V gene's germline CDR1 is SGHRS and CDR2 YFSETQ. This chain's CDR3 is CASSLDAGRQETQYF. Here the CDR3 DNA reads TGCGCCAGCAGCTTGGACGCGGGGCGACAGGAGACCCAGTACTTC.

This clonotype was detected only a few times. The V gene is TRBV3-1, the J gene TRBJ2-1; 7 bases are a match to TRBD2. The CDR3 has 14 amino acids. Germline values: CDR1 LGHDT, CDR2 YNNKEL (reference sequence). The V segment lost 4 bases and the J segment 9 bases; nucleotides outside the gene matches: 9. CDR3 nucleotide sequence: TGTGCCAGCAGCCCGACGACTAGCAGTAGTGAGCAGTTCTTC. Its protein is CASSPTTSSSEQFF.